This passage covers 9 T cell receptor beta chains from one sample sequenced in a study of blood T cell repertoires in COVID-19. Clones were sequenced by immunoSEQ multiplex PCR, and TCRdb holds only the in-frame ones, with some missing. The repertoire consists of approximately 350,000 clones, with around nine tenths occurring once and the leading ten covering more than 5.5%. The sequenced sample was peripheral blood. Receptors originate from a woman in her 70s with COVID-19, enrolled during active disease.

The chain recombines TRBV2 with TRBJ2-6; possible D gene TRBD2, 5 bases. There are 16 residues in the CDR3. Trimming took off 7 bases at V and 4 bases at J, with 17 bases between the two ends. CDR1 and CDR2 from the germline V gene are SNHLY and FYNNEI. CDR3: CASISGDRRGANVLTF. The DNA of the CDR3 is TGTGCCAGCATAAGCGGCGACCGTCGAGGGGCCAACGTCCTGACTTTC.

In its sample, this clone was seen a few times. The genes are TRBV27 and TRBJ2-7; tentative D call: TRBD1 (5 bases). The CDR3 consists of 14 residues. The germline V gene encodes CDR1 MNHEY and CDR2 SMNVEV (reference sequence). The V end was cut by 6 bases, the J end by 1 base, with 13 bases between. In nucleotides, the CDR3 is TGTGCCAGCAGAAGAACAGGTCAATCCTACGAGCAGTACTTC. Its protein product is CASRRTGQSYEQYF.

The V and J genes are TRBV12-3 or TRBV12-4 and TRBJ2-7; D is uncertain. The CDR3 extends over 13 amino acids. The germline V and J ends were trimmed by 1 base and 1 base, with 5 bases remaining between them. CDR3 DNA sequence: TGTGCCAGCAGTTTAGACATATCCTACGAGCAGTACTTC. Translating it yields CASSLDISYEQYF.

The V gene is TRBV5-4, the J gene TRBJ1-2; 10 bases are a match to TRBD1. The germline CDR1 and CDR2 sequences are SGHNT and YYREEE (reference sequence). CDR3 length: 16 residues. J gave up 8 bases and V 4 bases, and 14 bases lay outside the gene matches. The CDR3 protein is CASSRKDSGTGEGYTF. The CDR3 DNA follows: TGTGCCAGCAGCAGGAAAGATAGTGGGACAGGGGAGGGCTACACCTTC.

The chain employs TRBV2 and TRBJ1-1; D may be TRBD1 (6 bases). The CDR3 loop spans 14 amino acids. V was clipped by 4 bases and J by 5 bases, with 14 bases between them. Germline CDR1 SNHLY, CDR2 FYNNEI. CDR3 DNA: TGTGCCAGCAGTGTGGCATCAGGGGTGACTGAAGCTTTCTTT. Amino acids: CASSVASGVTEAFF.

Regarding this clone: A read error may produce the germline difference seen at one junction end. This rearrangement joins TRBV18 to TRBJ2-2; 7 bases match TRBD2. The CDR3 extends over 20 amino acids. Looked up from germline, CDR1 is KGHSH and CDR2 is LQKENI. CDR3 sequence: CANSPYLDFGGYSNTGELFF. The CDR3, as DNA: TGTGCCAACTCACCCTACCTCGATTTCGGGGGGTACTCGAACACCGGGGAGCTGTTTTTT.

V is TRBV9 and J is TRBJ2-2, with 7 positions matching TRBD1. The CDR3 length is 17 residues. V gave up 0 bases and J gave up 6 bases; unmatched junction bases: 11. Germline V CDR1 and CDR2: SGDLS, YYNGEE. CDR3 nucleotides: TGTGCCAGCAGCGTAGGGCATGGACAGGCAAACCCCGGGGAGCTGTTTTTT. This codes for CASSVGHGQANPGELFF.

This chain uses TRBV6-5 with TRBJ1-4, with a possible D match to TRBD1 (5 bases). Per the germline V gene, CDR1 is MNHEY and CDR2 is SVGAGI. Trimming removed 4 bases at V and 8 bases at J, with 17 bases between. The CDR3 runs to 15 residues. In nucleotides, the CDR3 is TGTGCCAGCAGTTCCCAGGGCTGGGCAGGGGAAAAACTGTTTTTT. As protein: CASSSQGWAGEKLFF.

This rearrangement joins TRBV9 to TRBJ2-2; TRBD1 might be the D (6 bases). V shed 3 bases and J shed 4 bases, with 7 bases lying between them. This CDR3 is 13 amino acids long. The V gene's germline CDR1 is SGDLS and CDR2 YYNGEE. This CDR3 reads CASSGTVTGELFF. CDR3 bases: TGTGCCAGCAGCGGGACAGTCACCGGGGAGCTGTTTTTT.